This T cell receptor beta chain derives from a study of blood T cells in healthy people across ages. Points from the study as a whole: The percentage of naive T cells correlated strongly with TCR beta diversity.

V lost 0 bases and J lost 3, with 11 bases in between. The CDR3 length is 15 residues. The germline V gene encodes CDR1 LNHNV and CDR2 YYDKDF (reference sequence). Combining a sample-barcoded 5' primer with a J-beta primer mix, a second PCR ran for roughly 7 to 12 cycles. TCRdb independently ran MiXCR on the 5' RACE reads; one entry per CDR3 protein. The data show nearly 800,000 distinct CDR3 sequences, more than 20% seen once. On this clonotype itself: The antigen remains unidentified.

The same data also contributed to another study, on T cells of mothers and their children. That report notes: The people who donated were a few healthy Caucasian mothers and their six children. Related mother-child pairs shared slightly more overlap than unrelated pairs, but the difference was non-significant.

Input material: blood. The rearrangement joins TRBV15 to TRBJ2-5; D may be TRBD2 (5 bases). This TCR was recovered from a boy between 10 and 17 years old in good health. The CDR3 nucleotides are TGTGCCACCAGCAGAGATCAATGGCGGGAAGAGACCCAGTACTTC. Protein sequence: CATSRDQWREETQYF.